One and the same sample provided the 8 T cell receptor beta chains below, sequenced in a study of siplizumab effects on memory and regulatory T cells (dated by TCRdb to 2018 to 2020). Library generation was performed with the immunoSEQ multiplex PCR assay. This immuneACCESS table, as held by TCRdb, lists in-frame sequences with V and J called but not all clones. Of the missing ones, under half trace to an unresolved V gene in checked studies; the others have no known cause. This sample comprises tens of thousands of clones, 93% of them detected only once. The ten largest clonotypes hold around 6.5% of the sample. The sequenced sample was CD8+ T cells sorted from blood. Receptors were obtained from a human donor in good health.

The chain is built from TRBV25-1 and TRBJ2-7; D remains unclear. The V end was cut by 1 base, the J end by 1 base, with 5 bases between. Per germline, CDR1 MGHDK and CDR2 SYGVNS. The CDR3 length is 13 residues. CDR3 loop: CASSEFRSYEQYF. The CDR3 DNA reads as TGTGCCAGCAGTGAATTCCGGTCCTACGAGCAGTACTTC.

V is TRBV19 and J is TRBJ1-2; D remains unclear. This CDR3 spans 15 amino acids. Per the germline V gene, CDR1 is LNHDA and CDR2 is SQIVND (reference sequence). The ends were cut back, 3 bases at V and 4 bases at J, with 15 bases in the middle. Written as DNA, the CDR3 is TGTGCCAGTAGTATTCTTCCATCCAACGTCTATGGCTACACCTTC. It specifies CASSILPSNVYGYTF.

The rearrangement uses TRBV13 and TRBJ2-5; D ambiguous. Germline assignment: CDR1 PRHDT and CDR2 FYEKMQ (reference sequence). Trimming removed 2 bases from V and 2 bases from J, with 9 bases in between. CDR3 length: 14 residues. The CDR3 DNA follows: TGTGCCAGCAGCTTAAGACCTGGGCAAGAGACCCAGTACTTC. Encoded protein: CASSLRPGQETQYF.

Worth noting for this clone: Germline and junction disagree at one end, which may indicate a read error. Other DNA sequences of this sample code for an identical CDR3. J is TRBJ1-6 and V is TRBV4-1; D is possibly TRBD1 (5 bases). The CDR3 contains 16 residues. From germline, CDR1 is MGHRA and CDR2 YSYEKL. In DNA, the CDR3 is TGCGCTAGCAGCCTCGGCGGGGGTTTCTCTAATTCACCCCTCCACTTT. This codes for CASSLGGGFSNSPLHF.

This chain joins TRBV6-6 and TRBJ1-1, with TRBD1 matching 7 bases. Germline V gene lookup returns CDR1 MNHNY and CDR2 SVGAGI (reference sequence). Trimming took 5 bases from V and 3 from J; bases not matched to a gene: 12. The CDR3 covers 16 residues. The CDR3 protein is CASSPHTSGGDTEAFF. The CDR3 DNA sequence: TGTGCCAGCAGTCCGCACACATCAGGGGGGGACACTGAAGCTTTCTTT.

The V call is TRBV6-1, the J call TRBJ1-2; D unclear. CDR3 length equals 13 residues. Germline V lookup: CDR1 MNHNS, CDR2 SASEGT. The V end was cut by 0 bases, the J end by 7 bases, with 9 bases between. The CDR3 sequence is CASSEALGFGYTF. The CDR3 nucleotides read TGTGCCAGCAGTGAAGCGCTTGGGTTTGGCTACACCTTC.

The chain employs TRBV19 and TRBJ2-3; TRBD1 agrees at 8 bases. V lost 8 bases and J lost 4; bases outside the gene matches: 5. Germline CDR1 LNHDA, CDR2 SQIVND (reference sequence). The CDR3 sequence is 13 residues long. The CDR3 DNA follows: TGTGCCAGTGCTAGACAGGGGCCAGATACGCAGTATTTT. This encodes CASARQGPDTQYF.

The rearrangement joins TRBV19 to TRBJ1-1; 7 bases match TRBD1. Germline values: CDR1 LNHDA, CDR2 SQIVND (reference sequence). Losses at the gene ends were 7 bases for V and 9 bases for J; bases not matched to a gene: 11. The CDR3 consists of 13 residues. The CDR3 region is CASTLQGGRQAFF. In DNA form, the CDR3 reads TGTGCCAGTACCCTCCAGGGGGGACGACAAGCTTTCTTT.